Sequencing of this T cell receptor beta chain was carried out in a study of blood T cell repertoires in COVID-19. Study-level information: The study drew acute and convalescent COVID-19 samples from the United States, Italy and Spain. The cDNA or gDNA used as material had been derived from T cells, B-cell-depleted T cells, or PBMCs.

Authors' methods: Reference gene primers were amplified, and this amplification served to estimate nucleated cell counts. Clones were read by immunoSEQ multiplex PCR, and TCRdb kept only the in-frame ones, dropping some. For V, J and clone size, that table is used; D and trimming come from the DNA. This sample has approximately 200,000 clones; approximately 90% occur once, and the top ten carry 1.2%. V lost 7 bases, J lost 3 bases, and 12 bases lay in between. Per germline, CDR1 MNHEY and CDR2 SVGAGI. This CDR3 contains 13 residues. V is TRBV6-5 and J is TRBJ1-1; tentative D call: TRBD1 (5 bases). This clonotype was sampled from a man under 40 who had recovered from COVID-19. The sequencing sample was made of PBMCs or T cells enriched from blood (not recorded which). The CDR3 DNA reads TGTGCCAGCAATCAGGGTGGATACACTGAAGCTTTCTTT. It codes for CASNQGGYTEAFF.